Following are 3 T cell receptor beta chains from one sample sequenced in a study of cytomegalovirus exposure and HLA in healthy donors. Primers included in the PCR were 60 Vbeta and 13 Jbeta primers. Profiled with immunoSEQ multiplex PCR; TCRdb holds only in-frame clones, not every one. The table lists tens of thousands of clones. Sequenced input: PBMCs. These receptors all come from a man between 40 and 49 years old in good health and CMV-seropositive.

This sequence joins TRBV6-4 and TRBJ1-1; D call uncertain. The germline V and J ends were trimmed by 6 bases and 6 bases, with 14 bases remaining between them. The CDR3 spans 13 residues. Looked up from germline, CDR1 is MRHNA and CDR2 is SNTAGT. The CDR3 nucleotides read TGTGCCAGCAGACAAGGGTCTAGCCCTGAAGCTTTCTTT. This codes for CASRQGSSPEAFF.

The gene calls are TRBV5-1 and TRBJ2-2, with no clear D. The CDR3 is made up of 13 amino acids. CDR1 and CDR2 (germline): SGHRS, YFSETQ. Trimming pared 8 bases from V and 7 bases from J, leaving 15 bases between. In DNA, the CDR3 is TGCGCCAGTATCCCCCTGGAGAGCGGGGAGCTGTTTTTT. Protein: CASIPLESGELFF.

The V gene is TRBV6-4, the J gene TRBJ2-5; TRBD1 is a possible D gene (5 bases). Germline V CDR1 and CDR2: MRHNA, SNTAGT. The CDR3 extends over 12 amino acids. V was shortened by 11 bases and J by 5 bases, with 15 bases between the two germline ends. As DNA, the CDR3 is TGTGCCGATCAGCAGGGTGTGGAGACCCAGTACTTC. Encoded protein: CADQQGVETQYF.